The 21 T cell receptor beta chains in this list originate from one sample, sequenced in a study of T cells in Graves' hyperthyroidism and ophthalmopathy. RNA transcripts provided the source from which TCR beta CDR3 regions were amplified. The HTBI primer set drove a first-round RT-PCR of the TCR CDR3. TCRdb used MiXCR to reprocess the multiplex PCR reads, holding one entry per CDR3 protein. The sample records roughly 660,000 distinct CDR3 sequences, around 16% being singletons. Sequenced material: blood. These TCRs come from a man between 50 and 59 years old with Graves' hyperthyroidism.

This clonotype has a count of ten or more. Here the CDR3 reads CAISDPGGWDTEAFF. Here the CDR3 DNA reads TGTGCCATCAGTGATCCAGGGGGATGGGACACTGAAGCTTTCTTT. The chain carries TRBV10-3 and TRBJ1-1; TRBD1 aligns across 7 bases. The CDR3 is made up of 15 amino acids. CDR1 is ENHRY and CDR2 is SYGVKD in the germline V gene. Unmatched junction bases numbered 7, after V lost 3 bases and J lost 3 bases.

The chain joins TRBV20-1 to TRBJ1-4; D perhaps matches TRBD1 (6 bases). V was shortened by 6 bases and J by 5 bases, with 19 bases between the two germline ends. This CDR3 spans 15 amino acids. The germline gives CDR1 DFQATT, CDR2 SNEGSKA (reference sequence). CDR3 in amino acids: CSASWGGRVNEKLFF. The DNA of the CDR3 is TGCAGTGCGAGCTGGGGGGGGCGGGTAAATGAAAAACTGTTTTTT.

This clonotype was seen a handful of times. The chain employs TRBV7-2 and TRBJ2-5; TRBD2 agrees at 8 bases. The germline gives CDR1 SGHTA, CDR2 FQGNSA. With 0 bases clipped from V and 5 bases from J, the junction kept 8 bases outside the gene matches. The CDR3 sequence is 16 residues long. The CDR3 DNA reads as TGTGCCAGCAGCTTAGCGTTAAGCGGGAGTCAGGAGACCCAGTACTTC. This encodes CASSLALSGSQETQYF. The variable domain in full, completed from reference TRBV7-2 and TRBJ2-5, reads GAGVSQSPSNKVTEKGKDVELRCDPISGHTALYWYRQSLGQGLEFLIYFQGNSAPDKSGLPSDRFSAERTGGSVSTLTIQRTQQEDSAVYLCASSLALSGSQETQYFGPGTRLLVL.

Ten or more counts support this clonotype. The chain links TRBV10-3 to TRBJ1-4; D unclear. Germline assignment: CDR1 ENHRY and CDR2 SYGVKD. There are 13 residues in the CDR3. The V end lost 4 bases, the J end lost 8 bases, and 11 bases lay between the germline ends. The CDR3 DNA reads TGTGCCATCAGTGCCGGGAGCCGGGAAAAACTGTTTTTT. It translates to CAISAGSREKLFF.

This clonotype has a handful of counts. Given a much more abundant clone one base away, this may be a read error. The chain recombines TRBV7-3 with TRBJ2-1, with 10 bases identical to TRBD2. The ends lost 5 bases at V and 8 bases at J; junction bases unmatched: 18. Germline CDR1 and CDR2: SGHTA and FQGTGA. This CDR3 is 18 amino acids long. The CDR3 region is CASSTQVDSGRFIDEQFF. CDR3 coding DNA: TGTGCCAGCAGCACACAGGTCGATAGCGGGAGGTTCATCGATGAGCAGTTCTTC.

This clonotype was seen a few times. The rearrangement joins TRBV7-2 to TRBJ2-1; 7 positions match TRBD1. This CDR3 spans 15 amino acids. Germline CDR1 SGHTA, CDR2 FQGNSA. J gave up 0 bases and V 6 bases, and 5 bases lay outside the gene matches. CDR3 DNA: TGTGCCAGCAGAGATGACAGGGTCTCCTACAATGAGCAGTTCTTC. Translation: CASRDDRVSYNEQFF.

This clonotype appeared many times. The chain uses TRBV28 and TRBJ1-2; TRBD1 matches at 7 bases. The germline gives CDR1 MDHEN, CDR2 SYDVKM. Trimming at V came to 6 bases and at J to 8 bases, leaving 15 bases not matched to a gene. The CDR3 contains 15 residues. The CDR3 coding sequence is TGTGCCAGCAGAGAACCGGTACAGGGGATGGAGGGCTACACCTTC. It yields the protein CASREPVQGMEGYTF.

V usage is TRBV20-1 and J usage is TRBJ2-2, with 7 bases lining up with TRBD1. Trimming removed 6 bases from V and 1 base from J; junction bases left unmatched: 5. This CDR3 has 14 residues. Germline CDR1 is DFQATT and CDR2 is SNEGSKA (reference sequence). The CDR3 DNA reads TGCAGTGCGCCGGGACAGTTGAACACCGGGGAGCTGTTTTTT. Amino acids: CSAPGQLNTGELFF.

The V and J genes are TRBV19 and TRBJ1-5; TRBD1 matches at 9 bases. The V gene's germline CDR1 is LNHDA and CDR2 SQIVND (reference sequence). V dropped 5 bases and J dropped 3; count of bases not matched to a gene: 5. The CDR3 contains 15 residues. As DNA, the CDR3 is TGTGCCAGTAGTGCCGGGGACAGGGACAATCAGCCCCAGCATTTT. Translation gives CASSAGDRDNQPQHF.

This clonotype occurred many times. V is TRBV30 and J is TRBJ2-2; 9 bases align to TRBD1. The CDR3 has 13 residues. Germline V gene sequence: CDR1 GTSNPN, CDR2 SVGIG (reference sequence). V was clipped by 5 bases and J by 3 bases; unmatched bases: 1. Here the CDR3 DNA reads TGTGCCTGGGGGACAGGGCACACCGGGGAGCTGTTTTTT. Its protein product is CAWGTGHTGELFF.

The chain recombines TRBV6-1 with TRBJ1-4; a weak D match, TRBD1 (5 bases). Trimming took 6 bases from V and 3 from J, leaving 5 bases between them. Germline loops: CDR1 MNHNS, CDR2 SASEGT. The length of the CDR3 is 12 residues. This CDR3 is CASRTANEKLFF. CDR3 coding DNA: TGTGCCAGCAGGACAGCTAATGAAAAACTGTTTTTT.

Only a few counts were recorded for this clonotype. No conserved phenylalanine or tryptophan is present at the end of the CDR3, so a read error is the likely explanation. The chain uses TRBV7-2 and TRBJ2-7; 7 positions agree with TRBD1. The V and J ends lost 5 bases and 1 base, in that order; junction bases with no gene match: 2. The CDR3 consists of 13 residues. Germline CDR1 and CDR2: SGHTA and FQGNSA. The CDR3 protein is CASSRDSSYEQYS. As DNA, the CDR3 is TGTGCCAGCAGCCGGGACAGTTCCTACGAGCAGTACTCC.

This clonotype was recorded a few times. The V call is TRBV6-5, the J call TRBJ2-2; D perhaps matches TRBD2 (6 bases). Trimming removed 0 bases at V and 1 base at J, with 9 bases between. CDR1 is MNHEY, CDR2 SVGAGI, per germline. The CDR3 has 16 residues. The DNA of the CDR3 is TGTGCCAGCAGTTACTCCCGGGGACTGAACACCGGGGAGCTGTTTTTT. Residues: CASSYSRGLNTGELFF.

V usage is TRBV6-1 and J usage is TRBJ2-1; 8 bases map to TRBD2. Germline CDR1 is MNHNS and CDR2 is SASEGT. V dropped 7 bases and J dropped 9; count of bases not matched to a gene: 11. The CDR3 covers 14 residues. CDR3 protein: CASTLRRGAVEQFF. The CDR3 coding sequence is TGTGCCAGCACCCTTCGGCGGGGGGCGGTTGAGCAGTTCTTC.

This clonotype was counted ten times or more. The chain links TRBV2 to TRBJ2-3; perhaps TRBD1 as D (8 bases). CDR3 length: 15 residues. CDR1 and CDR2 (germline): SNHLY, FYNNEI. Trimming cost V 7 bases and J 3 bases, with 17 bases left between them. The CDR3 nucleotides are TGTGCCAGCAAATACAGGGGGGGGAGTACAGATACGCAGTATTTT. It encodes CASKYRGGSTDTQYF.

There are many counts of this clonotype. The chain is built from TRBV5-5 and TRBJ2-5; 9 nucleotides line up with TRBD1. The CDR3 is made up of 16 amino acids. CDR1 is SGHKS and CDR2 is YYEKEE in the germline V gene (reference sequence). Trimming removed 4 bases from V and 4 bases from J; junction bases left unmatched: 11. The CDR3 DNA reads as TGTGCCAGCAGCGGAGCCGACAGGGGGTATGGAGAGACCCAGTACTTC. Translating it yields CASSGADRGYGETQYF.

This clonotype was detected many times. The chain carries TRBV11-2 and TRBJ2-2, with D perhaps TRBD1 (5 bases). Germline V gene data show CDR1 as SGHAT and CDR2 as FQNNGV. V lost 1 base and J 4 bases, leaving 10 bases between the germline ends. The CDR3 sequence is 15 residues long. The CDR3 loop is CASSLGTRLTGELFF. The CDR3 DNA is TGTGCCAGCAGCTTAGGGACACGGCTCACCGGGGAGCTGTTTTTT.

The V gene is TRBV24-1, the J gene TRBJ1-3; unclear D gene. This CDR3 is built from 15 residues. The V end lost 3 bases, the J end lost 1 base, and 9 bases lay between the germline ends. Looked up from germline, CDR1 is KGHDR and CDR2 is SFDVKD. The CDR3 sequence is CATSDGSASGNTIYF. For the CDR3, the DNA is TGTGCCACCAGTGATGGCAGCGCGTCTGGAAACACCATATATTTT.

The gene calls are TRBV9 and TRBJ1-1; unclear D gene. Trimming pared 1 base from V and 1 base from J, leaving 5 bases between. The germline CDR1 and CDR2 sequences are SGDLS and YYNGEE. This CDR3 has 13 amino acids. The CDR3 loop is CASSVIENTEAFF. The DNA for the CDR3 is TGTGCCAGCAGCGTAATAGAGAACACTGAAGCTTTCTTT.

This clonotype was recorded a few times. The rearrangement links TRBV9 to TRBJ2-1; 10 bases are a match to TRBD2. The CDR3 is 16 amino acids. From germline, CDR1 is SGDLS and CDR2 YYNGEE. J lost 6 bases, V lost 4 bases, and 10 bases had no gene match. The CDR3 loop is CASSSIAGGDGNEQFF. Here the CDR3 DNA reads TGTGCCAGCAGCTCGATAGCGGGAGGTGATGGCAATGAGCAGTTCTTC.

CDR3: CSARARGQSYGYTF. CDR3 DNA: TGCAGTGCTAGAGCCAGGGGGCAAAGCTATGGCTACACCTTC. This chain joins TRBV20-1 and TRBJ1-2, with 8 bases aligning to TRBD1. V was pared by 1 base and J by 4 bases, with 5 bases of the junction left unmatched. Per germline, CDR1 DFQATT and CDR2 SNEGSKA (reference sequence). CDR3 size: 14 residues.